The next 21 T cell receptor beta chains were all read from a single sample in a study of blood T cells in healthy people across ages (dated by TCRdb to 2013 to 2016). The library was prepared using 5' RACE. Sequencing was performed on an Illumina HiSeq 2500. A second roughly 7 to 12 cycle PCR used a sample-barcoded 5' primer and a J-beta primer mix. TCRdb trimmed public reads at Q25 via fastp, called clones via MiXCR and kept in-frame beta chains. Rows with a matching CDR3 protein are joined into one entry that keeps the most common DNA and genes. This sample comprises about 1.8 million distinct CDR3 sequences, about 50% of them detected only once. Roughly 2.1% of the sample goes to the ten largest clones. Sequences were obtained from blood. The receptors stem from a woman in her thirties or forties in good health.

The chain employs TRBV20-1 and TRBJ2-4, with D perhaps being TRBD1 or TRBD2 (5 bases each). Trimming left V 5 bases short and J 13 bases short, with 27 bases between. Germline-derived CDR1 and CDR2 are DFQATT and SNEGSKA (reference sequence). This CDR3 has 15 amino acids. The CDR3 here is CSAGTSGTRVGEQYF. In DNA form, the CDR3 reads TGCAGTGCTGGAACATCGGGGACCAGGGTCGGGGAGCAGTACTTC.

This clonotype has only a few counts. This sequence joins TRBV20-1 and TRBJ2-7; D not certain. The CDR3 totals 15 residues. V was clipped by 0 bases and J by 0 bases, with 12 bases between them. Germline CDR1 DFQATT, CDR2 SNEGSKA (reference sequence). CDR3 sequence: CSARDHRTPSYEQYF. In DNA form, the CDR3 reads TGCAGTGCTAGAGATCACCGGACGCCCTCCTACGAGCAGTACTTC.

The chain combines TRBV10-3 with TRBJ2-1; 7 bases are a match to TRBD1. V trimming: 10 bases; J trimming: 3 bases; junction bases outside the gene matches: 6. The V gene's germline CDR1 is ENHRY and CDR2 SYGVKD. The CDR3 runs to 13 residues. The CDR3: CATAGGSYNEQFF. CDR3 nucleotide sequence: TGTGCCACAGCAGGGGGAAGCTACAATGAGCAGTTCTTC.

The table lists this clonotype with a few counts. The rearrangement joins TRBV6-1 to TRBJ2-3; D call uncertain. The germline gives CDR1 MNHNS, CDR2 SASEGT. The CDR3 has 16 residues. The ends were cut back, 2 bases at V and 3 bases at J, with 15 bases in the middle. The CDR3: CASSERLKKMTDTQYF. CDR3 DNA: TGTGCCAGCAGTGAACGACTCAAAAAAATGACAGATACGCAGTATTTT.

The rearrangement links TRBV4-1 to TRBJ2-7; D is ambiguous. CDR1 is MGHRA and CDR2 is YSYEKL in the germline V gene. V lost 3 bases and J 5 bases, leaving 5 bases between the germline ends. The CDR3 consists of 11 residues. The CDR3 loop reads CASSHGNEQYF. The CDR3 bases are TGCGCCAGCAGCCATGGGAACGAGCAGTACTTC.

The DNA of the CDR3 is TGTGCCAGCAGTTACACCAGCAGGGGGCTGAGCAATCAGCCCCAGCATTTT. Residues: CASSYTSRGLSNQPQHF. The V call is TRBV6-2 or TRBV6-3, the J call TRBJ1-5; 8 nucleotides align to TRBD1. This CDR3 has 17 amino acids. Germline values: CDR1 MNHEY, CDR2 SVGEGT. Trimming took 2 bases from V and 1 from J; bases not matched to a gene: 7.

V gene TRBV20-1 combines with J gene TRBJ2-3, with D perhaps matching TRBD1 or TRBD2 (5 bases each). CDR1 and CDR2 (germline): DFQATT, SNEGSKA (reference sequence). The CDR3 consists of 15 residues. V gave up 0 bases and J gave up 4 bases, with 14 bases separating them. In DNA form, the CDR3 reads TGCAGTGCTAGAGATGGGGGTCACCCTCCAGATACGCAGTATTTT. This gives the protein CSARDGGHPPDTQYF.

The rearrangement joins TRBV7-9 to TRBJ2-3; possibly TRBD1 for D (6 bases). This CDR3 has 15 residues. In germline, CDR1 is SEHNR, CDR2 FQNEAQ (reference sequence). Deletions cut 5 bases from V and 0 bases from J, with 12 bases between. The CDR3 is CASSLDRQSTDTQYF. CDR3 DNA sequence: TGTGCCAGCAGCCTAGACAGGCAGAGCACAGATACGCAGTATTTT.

With regard to this clonotype: At one end, the junction sequence differs from germline, possibly due to a read error. The chain employs TRBV12-3 or TRBV12-4 and TRBJ2-1; D gene unclear. The CDR3 is 12 amino acids. The CDR3 sequence: CTSSPDTNEQFF. The CDR3 nucleotides are TGTACCAGCAGCCCTGACACTAATGAGCAGTTCTTC.

This chain links TRBV20-1 with TRBJ2-5; 8 bases line up with TRBD1. Per the germline V gene, CDR1 is DFQATT and CDR2 is SNEGSKA (reference sequence). Unmatched junction bases numbered 10, after V lost 2 bases and J lost 5 bases. The CDR3 sequence is 15 residues long. The CDR3: CSARPRQGLGETQYF. The CDR3 DNA is TGCAGTGCTAGACCCAGACAGGGGTTAGGGGAGACCCAGTACTTC.

The chain carries TRBV27 and TRBJ2-3, with D possibly TRBD1 on 6 matching bases. The germline V gene encodes CDR1 MNHEY and CDR2 SMNVEV (reference sequence). V gave up 8 bases and J gave up 0 bases, with 18 bases separating them. The CDR3 loop spans 16 amino acids. CDR3 DNA: TGTGCCAGCGCAACGAGGGGGACAAAGAGCACAGATACGCAGTATTTT. It encodes CASATRGTKSTDTQYF.

The chain links TRBV6-1 to TRBJ1-1; D remains unclear. The length of the CDR3 is 15 residues. The ends were cut back, 3 bases at V and 0 bases at J, with 11 bases in the middle. Germline lookup yields CDR1 MNHNS and CDR2 SASEGT. CDR3 sequence: CASSELTVLNTEAFF. CDR3 DNA: TGTGCCAGCAGTGAGCTAACTGTCCTGAACACTGAAGCTTTCTTT.

The chain combines TRBV7-6 with TRBJ2-7, with 10 nucleotides matching TRBD2. The CDR3 extends over 17 amino acids. Trimming cost V 2 bases and J 1 base; bases outside gene matches: 8. CDR1 is SGHVS, CDR2 FNYEAQ, per germline. The CDR3: CASSLQTGTSVSYEQYF. DNA for the CDR3: TGTGCCAGCAGCTTACAAACCGGGACTAGCGTATCCTACGAGCAGTACTTC.

Here the CDR3 reads CASSQEGIGGTDTQYF. As DNA, the CDR3 is TGCGCCAGCAGCCAAGAAGGAATCGGGGGAACAGATACGCAGTATTTT. The rearrangement joins TRBV4-3 to TRBJ2-3; TRBD2 might be the D (6 bases). Germline CDR1 is LGHNA and CDR2 is YSLEER. The CDR3 covers 16 residues. Trimming cost V 0 bases and J 3 bases, with 13 bases left between them.

This rearrangement joins TRBV6-2 or TRBV6-3 to TRBJ1-5; no reliable D call. This CDR3 comprises 13 residues. Germline CDR1 is MNHEY and CDR2 is SVGEGT. V was trimmed by 10 bases and J by 5 bases, leaving 15 bases between them. CDR3 residues: CATKTGSHQPQHF. The CDR3 region has the DNA TGTGCCACTAAAACTGGTTCGCATCAGCCCCAGCATTTT.

There are a few counts of this clonotype. The J gene is TRBJ2-5, the V gene TRBV12-3 or TRBV12-4; a weak D match, TRBD1 (5 bases). V was pared by 5 bases and J by 4 bases, with 11 bases between. The CDR3 consists of 13 residues. CDR3 sequence reads: CASSQGFSETQYF. The DNA for the CDR3 is TGTGCCAGCAGTCAGGGTTTTTCAGAGACCCAGTACTTC.

This chain connects TRBV27 to TRBJ1-4, with D perhaps TRBD1 (6 bases). Germline V gives CDR1 MNHEY, CDR2 SMNVEV (reference sequence). This CDR3 has 15 amino acids. V dropped 5 bases and J dropped 1 base, with 11 bases sitting between them. This CDR3 reads CASSRNRVTNEKLFF. In nucleotides, the CDR3 is TGTGCCAGCAGTCGAAACAGGGTAACTAATGAAAAACTGTTTTTT.

The chain has TRBV4-3 and TRBJ2-6; 9 bases are shared with TRBD1. J lost 0 bases, V lost 4 bases, and 7 bases had no gene match. The CDR3 runs to 18 residues. The germline CDR1 and CDR2 sequences are LGHNA and YSLEER. The CDR3: CASSLHGQGISGANVLTF. The CDR3 DNA sequence: TGCGCCAGCAGCCTTCACGGACAGGGGATCTCTGGGGCCAACGTCCTGACTTTC.

The CDR3 sequence: CASRPSGGRDEQFF. In nucleotides, the CDR3 is TGTGCCAGCAGGCCTAGCGGGGGTAGGGATGAGCAGTTCTTC. The chain has TRBV4-2 and TRBJ2-1, with 10 bases fitting TRBD2. The junction had 7 bases not matched to a gene; V was cut back by 6 bases and J by 8 bases. CDR1 is LGHNA, CDR2 YNFKEQ, per germline. This CDR3 spans 14 amino acids.

The chain links TRBV29-1 to TRBJ1-1; D is unresolved. The CDR3 has 13 amino acids. Germline V gene sequence: CDR1 SQVTM, CDR2 ANQGSEA. V was trimmed by 7 bases and J by 0 bases, leaving 12 bases between them. CDR3 amino acids: CSAESGMNTEAFF. CDR3 coding DNA: TGCAGCGCCGAGTCCGGGATGAACACTGAAGCTTTCTTT.

The chain carries TRBV27 and TRBJ2-1, with TRBD2 matching over 14 bases. This CDR3 region has 16 residues. Looked up from germline, CDR1 is MNHEY and CDR2 is SMNVEV (reference sequence). The V segment lost 2 bases and the J segment 9 bases; nucleotides outside the gene matches: 6. The CDR3 sequence: CASSLGGTSGGTEQFF. CDR3 in DNA: TGTGCCAGCAGTTTAGGAGGGACTAGCGGGGGTACTGAGCAGTTCTTC.